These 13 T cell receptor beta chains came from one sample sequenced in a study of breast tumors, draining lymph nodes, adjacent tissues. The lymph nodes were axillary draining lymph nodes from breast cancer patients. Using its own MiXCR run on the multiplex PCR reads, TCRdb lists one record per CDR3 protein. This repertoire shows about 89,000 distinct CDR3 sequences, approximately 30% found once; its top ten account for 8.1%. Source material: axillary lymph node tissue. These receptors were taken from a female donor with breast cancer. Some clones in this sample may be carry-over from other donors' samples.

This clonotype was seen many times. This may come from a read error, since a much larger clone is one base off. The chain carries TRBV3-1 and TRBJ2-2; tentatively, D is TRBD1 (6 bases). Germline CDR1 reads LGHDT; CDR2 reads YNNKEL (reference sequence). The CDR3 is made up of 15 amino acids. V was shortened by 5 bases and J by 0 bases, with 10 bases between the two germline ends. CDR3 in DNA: TGTGCCAGCAGCTCCGGGACAACGAACACCGGGGAGCTGTTTTTT. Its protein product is CASSSGTTNTGELFF.

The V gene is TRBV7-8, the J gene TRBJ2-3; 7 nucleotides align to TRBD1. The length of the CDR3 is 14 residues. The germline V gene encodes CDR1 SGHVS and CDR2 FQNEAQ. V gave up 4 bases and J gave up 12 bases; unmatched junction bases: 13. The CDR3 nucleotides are TGTGCCAGCAGCTCGACAACAGGGACAGCTAACCAGTATTTT. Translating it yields CASSSTTGTANQYF. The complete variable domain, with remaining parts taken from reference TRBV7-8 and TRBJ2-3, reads GAGVSQSPRYKVAKRGQDVALRCDPISGHVSLFWYQQALGQGPEFLTYFQNEAQLDKSGLPSDRFFAERPEGSVSTLKIQRTQQEDSAVYLCASSSTTGTANQYFGPGTRLTVL.

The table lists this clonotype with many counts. In DNA, the CDR3 is TGTGCCAGCAGCTCCTTGGACCAAAGCGGCAATGAGCAGTTCTTC. Translation gives CASSSLDQSGNEQFF. This sequence joins TRBV11-1 and TRBJ2-1; a weak D match, TRBD2 (5 bases). Germline values: CDR1 SGHAT, CDR2 FQDESV (reference sequence). Trimming removed 4 bases from V and 6 bases from J, with 16 bases in between. The CDR3 spans 15 residues.

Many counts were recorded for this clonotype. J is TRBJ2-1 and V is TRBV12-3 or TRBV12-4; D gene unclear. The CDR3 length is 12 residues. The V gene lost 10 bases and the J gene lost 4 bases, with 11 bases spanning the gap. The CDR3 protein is CAITFIYNEQFF. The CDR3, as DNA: TGTGCCATCACGTTCATATACAATGAGCAGTTCTTC.

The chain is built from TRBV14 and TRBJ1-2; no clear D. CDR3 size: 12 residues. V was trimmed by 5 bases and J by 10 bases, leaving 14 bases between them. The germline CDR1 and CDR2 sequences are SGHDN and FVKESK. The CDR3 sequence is CASSLEAPVYTF. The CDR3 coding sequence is TGTGCCAGCAGCTTGGAGGCTCCAGTCTACACCTTC.

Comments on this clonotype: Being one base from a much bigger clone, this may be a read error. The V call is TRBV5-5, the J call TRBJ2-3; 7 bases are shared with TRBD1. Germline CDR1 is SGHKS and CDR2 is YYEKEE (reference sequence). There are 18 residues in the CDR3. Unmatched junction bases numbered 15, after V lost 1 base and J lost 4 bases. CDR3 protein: CASSLTGAGLSRSDTQYF. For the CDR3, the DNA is TGTGCCAGCAGCTTGACAGGGGCCGGGTTAAGCCGTTCAGATACGCAGTATTTT.

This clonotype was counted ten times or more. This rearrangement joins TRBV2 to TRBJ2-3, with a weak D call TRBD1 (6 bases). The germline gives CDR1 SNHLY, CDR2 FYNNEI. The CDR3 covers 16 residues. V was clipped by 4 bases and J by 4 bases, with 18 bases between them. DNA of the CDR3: TGTGCCAGCAGTGCCAGGACAGCTTTATTCGCAGATACGCAGTATTTT. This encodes CASSARTALFADTQYF. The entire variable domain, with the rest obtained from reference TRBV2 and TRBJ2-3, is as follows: EPEVTQTPSHQVTQMGQEVILRCVPISNHLYFYWYRQILGQKVEFLVSFYNNEISEKSEIFDDQFSVERPDGSNFTLKIRSTKLEDSAMYFCASSARTALFADTQYFGPGTRLTVL.

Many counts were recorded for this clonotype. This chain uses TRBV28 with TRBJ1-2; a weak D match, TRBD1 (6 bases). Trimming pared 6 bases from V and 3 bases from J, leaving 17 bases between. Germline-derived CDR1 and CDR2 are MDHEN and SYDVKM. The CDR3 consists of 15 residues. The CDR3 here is CASRKTGMGYYGYTF. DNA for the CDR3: TGTGCCAGCAGAAAAACAGGGATGGGCTACTATGGCTACACCTTC.

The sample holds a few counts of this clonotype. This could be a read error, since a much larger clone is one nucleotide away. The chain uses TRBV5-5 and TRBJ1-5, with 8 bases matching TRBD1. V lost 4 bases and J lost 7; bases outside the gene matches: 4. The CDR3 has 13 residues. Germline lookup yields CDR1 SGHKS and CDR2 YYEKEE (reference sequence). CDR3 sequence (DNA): TGTGCCAGCAGCGTGACAGGGGCCCAGCCCCAGCATTTT. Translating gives CASSVTGAQPQHF.

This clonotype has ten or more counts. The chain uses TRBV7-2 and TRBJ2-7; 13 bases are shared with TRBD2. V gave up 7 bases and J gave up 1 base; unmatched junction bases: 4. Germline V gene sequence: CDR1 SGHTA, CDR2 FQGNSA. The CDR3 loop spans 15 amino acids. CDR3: CASISGLAGSYEQYF. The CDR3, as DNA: TGTGCCAGCATCTCGGGACTAGCGGGGTCCTACGAGCAGTACTTC.

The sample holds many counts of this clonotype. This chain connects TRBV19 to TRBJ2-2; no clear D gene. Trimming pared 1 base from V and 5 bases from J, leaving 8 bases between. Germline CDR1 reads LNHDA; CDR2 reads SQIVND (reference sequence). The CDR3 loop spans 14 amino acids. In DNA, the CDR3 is TGTGCCAGTAGTATAGTTTTCGGTACCGGGGAGCTGTTTTTT. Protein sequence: CASSIVFGTGELFF.

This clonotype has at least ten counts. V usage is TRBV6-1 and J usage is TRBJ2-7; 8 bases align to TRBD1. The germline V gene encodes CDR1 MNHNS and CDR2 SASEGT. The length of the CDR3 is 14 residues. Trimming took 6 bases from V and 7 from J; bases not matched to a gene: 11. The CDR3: CASRTQGEVGEQYF. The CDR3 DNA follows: TGTGCCAGCAGGACACAGGGGGAGGTAGGAGAGCAGTACTTC.

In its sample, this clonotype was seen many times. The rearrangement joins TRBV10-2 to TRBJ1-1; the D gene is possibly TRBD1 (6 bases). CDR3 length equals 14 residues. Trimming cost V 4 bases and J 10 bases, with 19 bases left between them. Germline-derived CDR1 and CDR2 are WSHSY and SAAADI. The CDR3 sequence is CASSGGQPGLGAFF. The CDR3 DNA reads TGCGCCAGCAGTGGAGGACAGCCTGGGCTCGGAGCTTTCTTT.